The following is a TCR beta chain sequence with its context. The data originate from a study of blood T cell repertoires in COVID-19. In the study overall: Spain, Italy and the United States supplied samples that represented acute and convalescent COVID-19. In each case, the material was cDNA or gDNA derived from T cells, B-cell-depleted T cells, or PBMCs.

The CDR3 extends over 13 amino acids. Germline CDR1 MNHEY, CDR2 SVGAGI. The V and J ends lost 6 bases and 4 bases respectively, with 7 bases between them. Authors' processing steps: Researchers report that nucleated cell counts were estimated from reference gene primer amplification. Data came from immunoSEQ multiplex PCR; TCRdb stores just in-frame clones and leaves some out. The DNA gave D and trimming, while V, J and clone size come from that table. The profile shows roughly 220,000 clones, 65% to 90% of them singletons. This TCR was recovered from a woman aged 40 to 50 who had recovered from COVID-19. The specimen sequenced was peripheral blood. The chain has TRBV6-5 and TRBJ1-6, with unresolved D. The CDR3 reads CASRLGYNSPLHF. DNA for the CDR3: TGTGCCAGCAGGCTCGGGTATAATTCACCCCTCCACTTT.